The TCR beta chain described here comes from a study of shared clonotypes between healthy human individuals. The assay was immunoSEQ multiplex PCR, and TCRdb's table has in-frame clones only and misses some. The top ten hold 1.5% to 2% of the sample, which has hundreds of thousands of clones, about 74% seen once. CDR3 length: 16 amino acids. Germline V CDR1 and CDR2: SGHNT, YYREEE (reference sequence). The germline V and J ends were trimmed by 0 bases and 0 bases, with 13 bases remaining between them. The chain uses TRBV5-4 and TRBJ2-7, with D possibly matching TRBD2 (6 bases). Input material: memory CD4+ T cells sorted from blood. Subset here: CD45RA-negative fraction. The receptor was derived from a woman in her thirties in good health. CDR3 loop: CASSLVNSGPSYEQYF. CDR3 nucleotides: TGTGCCAGCAGCTTGGTGAACAGCGGGCCCTCCTACGAGCAGTACTTC.